The 22 T cell receptor beta chains below come from one sample, sequenced in a study of control samples from healthy donors and cancer patients. Measured with immunoSEQ multiplex PCR; TCRdb has only the in-frame clones, and not every one. Of over 100,000 clones in the sample, approximately 92% were seen once. The sequencing sample was made of blood. The receptors come from a man aged 35-49 years in good health.

V gene TRBV2 combines with J gene TRBJ1-2; D is unclear. This CDR3 is built from 13 residues. The germline V gene has CDR1 SNHLY and CDR2 FYNNEI. With 4 bases removed from V and 3 bases from J, the gap between germline ends came to 9 bases. For the CDR3, the DNA is TGTGCCAGCAGTGTTCGGTCTGACTATGGCTACACCTTC. Translated, it gives CASSVRSDYGYTF.

This chain uses TRBV24-1 with TRBJ2-2; 11 bases map to TRBD2. The CDR3 totals 16 residues. V shed 3 bases, J shed 7 bases, and the junction held 6 bases outside the gene matches. CDR1 is KGHDR and CDR2 is SFDVKD in the germline V gene. CDR3 bases: TGTGCCACCAGTGATCCTACTAGCGGGGGCGGCGGGGAGCTGTTTTTT. It codes for CATSDPTSGGGGELFF.

J is TRBJ1-1 and V is TRBV5-4, with 7 bases aligning to TRBD1. CDR3 size: 14 residues. The germline CDR1 and CDR2 sequences are SGHNT and YYREEE (reference sequence). After removal of 4 bases from V and 5 bases from J, the junction contained 8 bases not matched to a gene. The CDR3 DNA reads TGTGCCAGCAGCACGGCATTGACAGGGACTGAAGCTTTCTTT. Translating it yields CASSTALTGTEAFF.

This clone appeared a single time. The rearrangement links TRBV6-5 to TRBJ2-7, with a tentative D call TRBD1 (5 bases). This CDR3 has 13 amino acids. Germline V gene sequence: CDR1 MNHEY, CDR2 SVGAGI. Trimming removed 2 bases at V and 5 bases at J, with 10 bases between. Here the CDR3 reads CASSYRTGNEQYF. As DNA, the CDR3 is TGTGCCAGCAGTTACAGAACAGGTAACGAGCAGTACTTC.

The gene calls are TRBV15 and TRBJ2-7; D tentatively fits TRBD1 or TRBD2 (5 bases each). CDR1 LNHNV and CDR2 YYDKDF come from the germline V gene (reference sequence). The CDR3 extends over 16 amino acids. Deletions cut 1 base from V and 2 bases from J, with 15 bases between. This chain's CDR3 is CATSRGTWDGTYEQYF. In DNA, the CDR3 is TGTGCCACCAGCAGAGGTACGTGGGACGGAACCTACGAGCAGTACTTC.

The chain has TRBV7-9 and TRBJ1-6; D unclear. The CDR3 extends over 14 amino acids. Germline CDR1 SEHNR, CDR2 FQNEAQ (reference sequence). V gave up 4 bases and J gave up 9 bases, with 13 bases separating them. The CDR3 sequence: CASSSARLPSPLHF. In nucleotides, the CDR3 is TGTGCCAGCAGCTCCGCAAGACTGCCTTCACCCCTCCACTTT.

V usage is TRBV9 and J usage is TRBJ1-5; D ambiguous. Germline loops: CDR1 SGDLS, CDR2 YYNGEE. V lost 4 bases, J lost 4 bases, and 9 bases lay in between. The length of the CDR3 is 13 residues. The CDR3 coding sequence is TGTGCCAGCAGCACCGGAGGGAATCAGCCCCAGCATTTT. This translates into CASSTGGNQPQHF.

The genes are TRBV10-2 and TRBJ2-5, with D perhaps matching TRBD2 (5 bases). The germline gives CDR1 WSHSY, CDR2 SAAADI. The CDR3 sequence is 14 residues long. Trimming shortened V by 3 bases and J by 5 bases, and 13 bases separated the two germline ends. The CDR3: CASSEEGFQETQYF. The CDR3 DNA reads as TGCGCCAGCAGTGAAGAGGGATTCCAGGAGACCCAGTACTTC.

Only one count was recorded for this clone. The chain is built from TRBV21-1 and TRBJ1-2; TRBD1 is taken as the D call from the table, unchecked against the DNA. TRBV21-1 constitutes a pseudogene. This CDR3 contains 16 residues. The CDR3 nucleotides read TGTGCCAGCAGCAAAGATTGCCTACAGGGGAGTTATGGCTACACCTTC. Amino acids: CASSKDCLQGSYGYTF.

The chain links TRBV5-5 to TRBJ1-4, with D tentatively TRBD1 (5 bases). The CDR3 is made up of 15 amino acids. Trimming stripped 0 bases from V and 8 bases from J, with 14 bases between. CDR1 and CDR2 from the germline V gene are SGHKS and YYEKEE (reference sequence). The CDR3 protein is CASSLATGSEEKLFF. CDR3 DNA: TGTGCCAGCAGCTTGGCCACAGGATCCGAAGAAAAACTGTTTTTT.

The chain combines TRBV12-3 or TRBV12-4 with TRBJ1-2; D might be TRBD1 (5 bases). CDR3 length: 13 residues. Trimming pared 3 bases from V and 2 bases from J, leaving 7 bases between. In nucleotides, the CDR3 is TGTGCCAGCAGTTTTTCAGGGAACTATGGCTACACCTTC. It codes for CASSFSGNYGYTF.

J is TRBJ1-1 and V is TRBV5-1, with D perhaps matching TRBD1 (5 bases). Germline V CDR1 and CDR2: SGHRS, YFSETQ. V dropped 4 bases and J dropped 2 bases, with 15 bases sitting between them. This CDR3 has 15 amino acids. CDR3 sequence: CASSREGTVNTEAFF. CDR3 bases: TGCGCCAGCAGCCGGGAGGGGACGGTTAACACTGAAGCTTTCTTT.

Remarks on this clone: This same CDR3 is encoded by further DNA sequences in the sample. The CDR3 loop reads CASSSAGGRNEQFF. CDR3 bases: TGTGCCAGCAGCTCAGCGGGGGGAAGGAATGAGCAGTTCTTC. This chain joins TRBV11-1 and TRBJ2-1, with 9 bases fitting TRBD2. With V trimmed by 4 bases and J by 7 bases, 5 bases remained unmatched. Germline CDR1 reads SGHAT; CDR2 reads FQDESV (reference sequence). The CDR3 is 14 amino acids.

The J gene is TRBJ2-3, the V gene TRBV5-1; D might be TRBD1 (6 bases). The CDR3 extends over 17 amino acids. Germline CDR1 reads SGHRS; CDR2 reads YFSETQ. Trimming pared 4 bases from V and 0 bases from J, leaving 18 bases between. The CDR3 DNA sequence: TGCGCCAGCAGCCCGGCCCGGACAGCTTCTAGCACAGATACGCAGTATTTT. Amino acid sequence: CASSPARTASSTDTQYF.

The J gene is TRBJ2-5, the V gene TRBV27; possible D gene TRBD1, 5 bases. Between the trimmed V and J ends, which lost 3 bases and 5 bases, there was a span of 10 bases. Germline CDR1 and CDR2: MNHEY and SMNVEV (reference sequence). The CDR3 contains 13 residues. CDR3 region: CASSFKGMETQYF. CDR3 in DNA: TGTGCCAGCAGTTTTAAGGGGATGGAGACCCAGTACTTC.

The sample holds one count of this clone. The chain recombines TRBV6-5 with TRBJ1-5, with 12 bases aligning to TRBD1. Germline V gene lookup returns CDR1 MNHEY and CDR2 SVGAGI. The length of the CDR3 is 15 residues. V was clipped by 8 bases and J by 7 bases; unmatched bases: 9. Here the CDR3 DNA reads TGTGCCAGCGGTTCGGGACAGGGGGCACGGCAGCCCCAGCATTTT. Translated: CASGSGQGARQPQHF.

This chain uses TRBV27 with TRBJ2-6, with a weak D call TRBD1 (5 bases). The germline gives CDR1 MNHEY, CDR2 SMNVEV (reference sequence). Trimming removed 5 bases from V and 1 base from J, with 12 bases in between. The CDR3 contains 16 residues. The CDR3: CASSETAQSGANVLTF. CDR3 DNA sequence: TGTGCCAGCAGTGAGACAGCCCAGTCTGGGGCCAACGTCCTGACTTTC. Combining the CDR3 with reference TRBV27 and TRBJ2-6 gives the whole variable domain EAQVTQNPRYLITVTGKKLTVTCSQNMNHEYMSWYRQDPGLGLRQIYYSMNVEVTDKGDVPEGYKVSRKEKRNFPLILESPSPNQTSLYFCASSETAQSGANVLTFGAGSRLTVL.

The DNA for the CDR3 is TGTGCCAGCAGCTTGCAGACAGGCTACCTTTATGGCTACACCTTC. Protein sequence: CASSLQTGYLYGYTF. The chain joins TRBV5-4 to TRBJ1-2; D perhaps matches TRBD1 (6 bases). Germline V gene sequence: CDR1 SGHNT, CDR2 YYREEE (reference sequence). The V end lost 1 base, the J end lost 5 bases, and 15 bases lay between the germline ends. The CDR3 sequence is 15 residues long.

This clone was counted a single time. The chain couples TRBV12-3 or TRBV12-4 to TRBJ2-7, with 8 bases fitting TRBD1. The CDR3 is made up of 13 amino acids. After removal of 5 bases from V and 1 base from J, the junction contained 1 base not matched to a gene. DNA for the CDR3: TGTGCCAGCAGTGGGACAGGTTCCTACGAGCAGTACTTC. Its protein product is CASSGTGSYEQYF.

The chain recombines TRBV28 with TRBJ1-2; D uncertain. CDR1 and CDR2 from the germline V gene are MDHEN and SYDVKM. The germline V and J ends were trimmed by 6 bases and 2 bases, with 7 bases remaining between them. The CDR3 is made up of 12 amino acids. The chain's CDR3 is CASRPTNYGYTF. CDR3 DNA sequence: TGTGCCAGCAGGCCGACAAACTATGGCTACACCTTC.

The count of this clone is one. The chain carries TRBV2 and TRBJ2-2; D is ambiguous. Germline CDR1 and CDR2: SNHLY and FYNNEI. Deletions cut 5 bases from V and 4 bases from J, with 8 bases between. The CDR3 sequence is 13 residues long. The CDR3 nucleotides are TGTGCCAGCAGTAACAGCGTCACCGGGGAGCTGTTTTTT. Its protein product is CASSNSVTGELFF. Full variable domain (rest looked up from reference TRBV2 and TRBJ2-2): EPEVTQTPSHQVTQMGQEVILRCVPISNHLYFYWYRQILGQKVEFLVSFYNNEISEKSEIFDDQFSVERPDGSNFTLKIRSTKLEDSAMYFCASSNSVTGELFFGEGSRLTVL.

The rearrangement links TRBV18 to TRBJ2-5, with unresolved D. V was clipped by 0 bases and J by 1 base, with 0 bases between them. The germline V gene encodes CDR1 KGHSH and CDR2 LQKENI. There are 12 residues in the CDR3. The CDR3 DNA follows: TGTGCCAGCTCACCACCCCAAGAGACCCAGTACTTC. Its protein is CASSPPQETQYF.